The clone carrying this T cell receptor beta chain was counted ten times or more. The antigen is unknown. This sample stems from a study of T cells in Graves' hyperthyroidism and ophthalmopathy. There were TCR beta CDR3 regions amplified from RNA transcripts. HTBI primers drove first-round RT-PCR of the TCR CDR3. TCRdb fed the multiplex PCR reads into MiXCR, producing one record per CDR3 protein. The table records around 600,000 distinct CDR3 sequences, about 14% of them present only once. General study findings and limits: Progression to ophthalmopathy was predicted a median of about 6.6 months early.

Germline CDR1 MDHEN, CDR2 SYDVKM. The CDR3 covers 13 residues. V lost 3 bases to trimming and J lost 6 bases, with 9 bases between them. The TCR comes from a woman aged 50 to 60 with Graves' ophthalmopathy. This chain joins TRBV28 and TRBJ2-1; the D is unclear. The material sequenced was blood. The CDR3 coding sequence is TGTGCCAGCAGTTTTAACGGGCCCAATGAGCAGTTCTTC. Translation: CASSFNGPNEQFF.